The subject of this entry is one T cell receptor (beta chain). In the original analysis: How many nucleated cells were present was estimated from reference gene primer amplification. TCRdb keeps only in-frame clones here, not all; method: immunoSEQ multiplex PCR. V and J calls and clone size are those listed in that table; D and trimming were worked out from the DNA. The table includes fewer than 85,000 clones, about four fifths detected once. The record originates from a study of blood T cell repertoires in COVID-19. About the research overall: The samples span acute and convalescent COVID-19 from the United States, Italy and Spain. Nucleic acid was either cDNA or gDNA, and it came from T cells, B-cell-depleted T cells, or PBMCs.

Material for sequencing was peripheral blood. This clonotype originated in an older woman with acute or convalescent COVID-19.

The CDR3 loop reads CASSRTTGYEAFF. As DNA, the CDR3 is TGTGCCAGCAGCCGCACCACGGGTTATGAAGCTTTCTTT. The V and J genes are TRBV11-1 and TRBJ1-1, with D hard to call. The V end lost 5 bases, the J end lost 7 bases, and 14 bases lay between the germline ends. The CDR3 is 13 residues long. Germline CDR1 reads SGHAT; CDR2 reads FQDESV (reference sequence).